This TCR beta chain was sequenced during a study of T-cell reconstitution after alpha-beta-depleted transplantation in children. Study-wide results and caveats: Some patients' high day-60 TCRbeta diversity was attributed to recipient cells surviving conditioning. It was newly produced T cells that mostly accounted for T-cell counts and diversity one year after transplant. Several hundred rapidly expanded clones from non-depleted graft cells reportedly supplied alpha-beta T cells about two months post-transplant.

This clonotype has a handful of counts. Its matching antigen is unknown. TCRbeta library construction was performed incorporating unique molecular identifiers. TCRdb recomputed calls from the PCR reads with MiXCR, one row per CDR3 protein. The sample lists some 600,000 distinct CDR3 sequences, over 10% seen once, with 2% to 2.5% in the top ten. This TCR was sampled from a male patient younger than 18 who had a stem cell transplant for acute myeloid leukemia, so the T cells may come from the graft donor. The sequences come from PBMCs, mostly from graft donor cells, collected 360 days after TCRalphabeta/CD19-depleted stem cell transplant.

The CDR3 DNA reads as TGTGCCAGCAGCCGGTACTTCGGGCTGGAGGGAGATACGCAGTATTTT. This translates into CASSRYFGLEGDTQYF. The chain joins TRBV7-9 to TRBJ2-3; D is perhaps TRBD2 (6 bases). Trimming removed 5 bases from V and 5 bases from J, with 20 bases in between. This CDR3 region has 16 residues. CDR1 and CDR2 (germline): SEHNR, FQNEAQ (reference sequence). Combining the CDR3 with reference TRBV7-9 and TRBJ2-3 gives the whole variable domain DTGVSQNPRHKITKRGQNVTFRCDPISEHNRLYWYRQTLGQGPEFLTYFQNEAQLEKSRLLSDRFSAERPKGSFSTLEIQRTEQGDSAMYLCASSRYFGLEGDTQYFGPGTRLTVL.